The present entry profiles one TCR beta chain with its context. The target antigen is unknown. cDNA serving as the sequencing template came from extracted, reverse transcribed RNA. Only in-frame clones appear in the TCRdb table, and some are missing; sequencing was by immunoSEQ multiplex PCR. The top ten hold 2.8% of the sample, which has around 120,000 clones, roughly 68% seen once. CD4+ and CD8+ T cells were sorted from PBMCs. These data originate in a study of CD8+ T cells in alopecia areata. Study results and limitations: Scalp sequencing also captures normal skin's resident alphabeta T cells. Possibly as an HLA-related effect, TCR sharing across patients appeared less clear than in mice. Lesional scalp, notably in alopecia totalis/universalis, had clonality above that of normal scalp.

V lost 4 bases and J 4 bases, leaving 13 bases between the germline ends. The CDR3 covers 14 residues. Germline CDR1 is SGHDN and CDR2 is FVKESK. The chain has TRBV14 and TRBJ1-1; D gene unclear. Sequencing input: CD4+ T cells sorted from blood. The TCR sequence derives from a human donor in good health. The CDR3 loop is CASSPQDWGTEAFF. For the CDR3, the DNA is TGTGCCAGCAGCCCTCAGGATTGGGGCACTGAAGCTTTCTTT.